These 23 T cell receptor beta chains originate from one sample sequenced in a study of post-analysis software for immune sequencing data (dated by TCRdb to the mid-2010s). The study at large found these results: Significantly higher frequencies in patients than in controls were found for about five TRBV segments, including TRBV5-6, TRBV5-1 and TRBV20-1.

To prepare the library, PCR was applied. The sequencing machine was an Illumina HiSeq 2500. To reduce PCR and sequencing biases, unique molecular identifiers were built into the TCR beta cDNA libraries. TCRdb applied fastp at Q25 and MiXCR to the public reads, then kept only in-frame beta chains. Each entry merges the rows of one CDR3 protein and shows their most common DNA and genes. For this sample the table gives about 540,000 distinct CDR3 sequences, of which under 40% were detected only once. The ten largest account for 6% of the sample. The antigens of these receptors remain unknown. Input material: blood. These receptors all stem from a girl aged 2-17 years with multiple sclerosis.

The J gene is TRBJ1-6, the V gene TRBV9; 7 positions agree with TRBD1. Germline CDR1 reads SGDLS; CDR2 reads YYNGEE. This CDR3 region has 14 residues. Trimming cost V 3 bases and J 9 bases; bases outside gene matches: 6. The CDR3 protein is CASSGGTAGSPLHF. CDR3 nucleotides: TGTGCCAGCAGCGGGGGGACAGCAGGTTCACCCCTCCACTTT.

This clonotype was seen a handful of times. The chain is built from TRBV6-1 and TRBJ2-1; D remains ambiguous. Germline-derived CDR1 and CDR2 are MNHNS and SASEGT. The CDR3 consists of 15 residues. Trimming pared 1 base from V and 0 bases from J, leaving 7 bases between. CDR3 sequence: CASSEESTSYNEQFF. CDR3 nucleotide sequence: TGTGCCAGCAGTGAAGAATCGACCTCCTACAATGAGCAGTTCTTC.

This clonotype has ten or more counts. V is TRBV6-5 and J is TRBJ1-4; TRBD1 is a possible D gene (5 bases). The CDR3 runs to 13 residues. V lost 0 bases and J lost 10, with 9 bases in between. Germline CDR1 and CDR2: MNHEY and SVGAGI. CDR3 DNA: TGTGCCAGCAGTTACTCGACGGGGGGAAAACTGTTTTTT. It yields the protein CASSYSTGGKLFF.

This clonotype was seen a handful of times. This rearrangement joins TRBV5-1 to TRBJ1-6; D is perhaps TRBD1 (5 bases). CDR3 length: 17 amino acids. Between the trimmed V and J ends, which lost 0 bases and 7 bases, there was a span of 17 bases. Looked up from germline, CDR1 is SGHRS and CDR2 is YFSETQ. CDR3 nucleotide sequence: TGCGCCAGCAGCTTGGCGGGCGAAGGGGTTATCAATTCACCCCTCCACTTT. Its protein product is CASSLAGEGVINSPLHF.

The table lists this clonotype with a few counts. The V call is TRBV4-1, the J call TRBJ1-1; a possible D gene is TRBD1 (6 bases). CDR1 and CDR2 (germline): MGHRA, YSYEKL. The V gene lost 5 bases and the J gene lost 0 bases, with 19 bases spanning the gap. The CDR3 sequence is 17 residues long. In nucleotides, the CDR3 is TGCGCCAGCAGCTACTTTCAGGGGAAGGAGGTGAACACTGAAGCTTTCTTT. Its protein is CASSYFQGKEVNTEAFF.

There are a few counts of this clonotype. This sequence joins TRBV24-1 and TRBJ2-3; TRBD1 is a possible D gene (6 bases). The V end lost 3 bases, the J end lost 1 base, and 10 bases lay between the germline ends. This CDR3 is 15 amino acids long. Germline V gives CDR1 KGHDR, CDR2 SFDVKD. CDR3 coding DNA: TGTGCCACCAGTGATGCTGACAGGCGCACAGATACGCAGTATTTT. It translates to CATSDADRRTDTQYF.

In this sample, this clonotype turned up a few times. CDR3 nucleotide sequence: TGTGCCAGCAGCACGACAGGGGGGGAAGGCTACACCTTC. Amino acids: CASSTTGGEGYTF. The J gene is TRBJ1-2, the V gene TRBV28; 9 nucleotides line up with TRBD1. Germline CDR1 MDHEN, CDR2 SYDVKM. The CDR3 runs 13 residues. V shed 6 bases, J shed 8 bases, and the junction held 7 bases outside the gene matches.

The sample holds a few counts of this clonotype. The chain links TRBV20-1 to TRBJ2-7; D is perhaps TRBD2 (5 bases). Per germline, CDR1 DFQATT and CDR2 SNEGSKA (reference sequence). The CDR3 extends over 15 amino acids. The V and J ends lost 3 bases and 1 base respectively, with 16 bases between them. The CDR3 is CSARVGETGSYEQYF. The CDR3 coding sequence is TGCAGTGCTAGGGTCGGGGAAACCGGGTCCTACGAGCAGTACTTC.

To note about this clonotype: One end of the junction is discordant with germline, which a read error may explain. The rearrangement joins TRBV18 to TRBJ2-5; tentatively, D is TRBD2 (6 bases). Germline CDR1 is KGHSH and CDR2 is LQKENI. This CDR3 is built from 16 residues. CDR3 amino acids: CASPPRRGRRGETQYF. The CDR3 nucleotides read TGTGCCAGCCCACCCAGAAGAGGACGGAGGGGAGAGACCCAGTACTTC.

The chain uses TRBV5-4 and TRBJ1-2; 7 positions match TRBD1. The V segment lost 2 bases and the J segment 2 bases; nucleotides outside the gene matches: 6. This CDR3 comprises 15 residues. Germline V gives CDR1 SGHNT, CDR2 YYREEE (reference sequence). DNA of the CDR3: TGTGCCAGCAGCTTTTCGTCGACAGGGAACTATGGCTACACCTTC. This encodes CASSFSSTGNYGYTF.

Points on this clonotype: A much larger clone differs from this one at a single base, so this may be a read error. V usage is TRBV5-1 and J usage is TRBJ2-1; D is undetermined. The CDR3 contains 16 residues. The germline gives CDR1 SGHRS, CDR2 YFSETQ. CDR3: CASSLEASSSHNEQFF. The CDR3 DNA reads TGCGCCAGCAGCTTGGAGGCATCGAGCTCCCACAATGAGCAGTTCTTC.

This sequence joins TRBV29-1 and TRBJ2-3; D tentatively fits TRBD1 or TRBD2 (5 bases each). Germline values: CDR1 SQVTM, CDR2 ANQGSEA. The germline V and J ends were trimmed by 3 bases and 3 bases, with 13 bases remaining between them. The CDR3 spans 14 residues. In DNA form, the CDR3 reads TGCAGCGTTGATCGGGGCGGGCGGACAGATACGCAGTATTTT. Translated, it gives CSVDRGGRTDTQYF.

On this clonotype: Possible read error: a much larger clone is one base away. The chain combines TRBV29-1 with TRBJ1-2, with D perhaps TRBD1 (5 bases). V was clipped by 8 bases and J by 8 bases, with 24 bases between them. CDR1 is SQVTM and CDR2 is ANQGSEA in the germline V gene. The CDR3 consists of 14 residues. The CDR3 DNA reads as TGCAGCCATCGGGAGGCAGGGCGTAATGAAGGCTACACCTTC. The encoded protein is CSHREAGRNEGYTF. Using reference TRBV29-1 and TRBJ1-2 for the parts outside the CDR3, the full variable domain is SAVISQKPSRDICQRGTSLTIQCQVDSQVTMMFWYRQQPGQSLTLIATANQGSEATYESGFVIDKFPISRPNLTFSTLTVSNMSPEDSSIYLCSHREAGRNEGYTFGSGTRLTVV.

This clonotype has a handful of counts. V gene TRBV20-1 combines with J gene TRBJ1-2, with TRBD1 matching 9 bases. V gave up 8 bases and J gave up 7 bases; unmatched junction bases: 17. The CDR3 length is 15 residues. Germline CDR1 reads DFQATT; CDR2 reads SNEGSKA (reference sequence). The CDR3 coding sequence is TGCAGTTCGAGACCGGGACAGGGTTATGTTCGTGGCTACACCTTC. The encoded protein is CSSRPGQGYVRGYTF.

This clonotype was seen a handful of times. For the CDR3, the DNA is TGCGCCAGCAGCCCGAGGACAGGGGGCGAGTTGGGAGCTTTCTTT. Translated: CASSPRTGGELGAFF. The chain employs TRBV4-1 and TRBJ1-1, with TRBD1 matching 11 bases. The CDR3 consists of 15 residues. Trimming cost V 4 bases and J 10 bases; bases outside gene matches: 11. The germline V gene encodes CDR1 MGHRA and CDR2 YSYEKL.

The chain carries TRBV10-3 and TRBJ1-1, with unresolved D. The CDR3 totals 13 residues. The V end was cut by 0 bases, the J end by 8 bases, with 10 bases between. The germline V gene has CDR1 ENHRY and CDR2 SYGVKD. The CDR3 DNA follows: TGTGCCATCAGTGAGTCTTACGACTCAGAAGCTTTCTTT. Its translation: CAISESYDSEAFF.

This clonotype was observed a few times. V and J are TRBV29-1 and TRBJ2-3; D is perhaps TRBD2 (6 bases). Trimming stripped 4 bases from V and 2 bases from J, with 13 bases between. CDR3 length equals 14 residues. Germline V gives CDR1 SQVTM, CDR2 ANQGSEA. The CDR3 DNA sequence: TGCAGCGTTGGACCGGGAGCCAACACAGATACGCAGTATTTT. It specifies CSVGPGANTDTQYF.

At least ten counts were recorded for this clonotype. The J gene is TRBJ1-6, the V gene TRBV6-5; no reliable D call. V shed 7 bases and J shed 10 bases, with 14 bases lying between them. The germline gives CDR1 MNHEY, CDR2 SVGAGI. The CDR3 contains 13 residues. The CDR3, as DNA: TGTGCCAGCAAGAAGGGAATTAACTCACCCCTCCACTTT. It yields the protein CASKKGINSPLHF.

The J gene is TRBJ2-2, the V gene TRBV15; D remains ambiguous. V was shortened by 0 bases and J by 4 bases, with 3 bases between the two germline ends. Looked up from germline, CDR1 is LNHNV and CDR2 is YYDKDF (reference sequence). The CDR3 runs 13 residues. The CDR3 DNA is TGTGCCACCAGCAGAGACCCCACCGGGGAGCTGTTTTTT. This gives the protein CATSRDPTGELFF.

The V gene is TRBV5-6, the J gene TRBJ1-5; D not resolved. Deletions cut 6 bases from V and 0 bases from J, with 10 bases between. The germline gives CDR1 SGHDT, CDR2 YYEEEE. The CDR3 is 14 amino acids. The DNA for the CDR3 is TGTGCCAGCACCTTCGGCTATAGCAATCAGCCCCAGCATTTT. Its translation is CASTFGYSNQPQHF.

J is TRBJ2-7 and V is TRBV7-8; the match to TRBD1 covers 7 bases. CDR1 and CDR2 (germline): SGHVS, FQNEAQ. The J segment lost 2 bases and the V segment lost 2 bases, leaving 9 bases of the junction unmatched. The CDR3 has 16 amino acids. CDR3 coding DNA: TGTGCCAGCAGCTTACTCCCCACAGGGGCTACCTACGAGCAGTACTTC. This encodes CASSLLPTGATYEQYF.

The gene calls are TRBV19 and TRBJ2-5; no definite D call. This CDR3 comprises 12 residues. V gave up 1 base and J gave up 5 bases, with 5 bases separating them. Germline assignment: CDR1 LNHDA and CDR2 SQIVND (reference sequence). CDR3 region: CASSIGGETQYF. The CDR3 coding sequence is TGTGCCAGTAGTATAGGTGGGGAGACCCAGTACTTC. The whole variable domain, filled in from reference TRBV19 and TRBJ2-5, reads DGGITQSPKYLFRKEGQNVTLSCEQNLNHDAMYWYRQDPGQGLRLIYYSQIVNDFQKGDIAEGYSVSREKKESFPLTVTSAQKNPTAFYLCASSIGGETQYFGPGTRLLVL.

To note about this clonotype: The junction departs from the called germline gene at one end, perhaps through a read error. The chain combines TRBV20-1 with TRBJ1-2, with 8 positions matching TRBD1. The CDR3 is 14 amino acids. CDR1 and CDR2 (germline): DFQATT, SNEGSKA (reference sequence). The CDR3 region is CSARDAGTGYGSTF. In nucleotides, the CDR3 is TGCAGTGCTAGAGACGCTGGGACAGGCTATGGCTCCACCTTC.